The next 9 T cell receptor beta chains were all read from a single sample in a study of shared clonotypes between healthy human individuals. Naive-designated CD8 cells lacked CD45RO, were positively enriched for CCR7, and omitted terminally differentiated effector memory CD45RA+ cells. This table comes from immunoSEQ multiplex PCR, and its TCRdb copy is limited to in-frame clones, with some not included. The sample has hundreds of thousands of clones, about 91% seen once. Sequenced sample: naive CD8+ T cells sorted from blood. Receptor source: a man younger than 45 in good health.

The V gene is TRBV19, the J gene TRBJ2-7; weak D call: TRBD1 (6 bases). Germline-derived CDR1 and CDR2 are LNHDA and SQIVND (reference sequence). CDR3 size: 13 residues. Trimming removed 3 bases from V and 3 bases from J, with 9 bases in between. CDR3 nucleotides: TGTGCCAGTAGTATGGCAGGGGACTACGAGCAGTACTTC. Translating gives CASSMAGDYEQYF. The full variable domain, rest sourced from reference TRBV19 and TRBJ2-7, is DGGITQSPKYLFRKEGQNVTLSCEQNLNHDAMYWYRQDPGQGLRLIYYSQIVNDFQKGDIAEGYSVSREKKESFPLTVTSAQKNPTAFYLCASSMAGDYEQYFGPGTRLTVT.

V is TRBV7-9 and J is TRBJ2-5, with D uncertain. The CDR3 is 13 amino acids. V lost 1 base to trimming and J lost 2 bases, with 5 bases between them. CDR1 SEHNR and CDR2 FQNEAQ come from the germline V gene (reference sequence). DNA for the CDR3: TGTGCCAGCAGCTTAGTGGAGCAAGAGACCCAGTACTTC. This sequence encodes CASSLVEQETQYF.

This chain joins TRBV29-1 and TRBJ2-1; no reliable D call. The CDR3 totals 14 residues. Germline V gene sequence: CDR1 SQVTM, CDR2 ANQGSEA. With 1 base removed from V and 0 bases from J, the gap between germline ends came to 7 bases. Here the CDR3 DNA reads TGCAGCGTTGAAGTAGCTTCCTCCTACAATGAGCAGTTCTTC. Translated: CSVEVASSYNEQFF.

V gene TRBV28 combines with J gene TRBJ2-7, with 10 bases lining up with TRBD1. This CDR3 spans 14 amino acids. Germline V lookup: CDR1 MDHEN, CDR2 SYDVKM. Trimming at V came to 6 bases and at J to 5 bases, leaving 7 bases not matched to a gene. The CDR3 reads CASRRQGAYHEQYF. DNA for the CDR3: TGTGCCAGCAGGCGACAGGGGGCTTACCACGAGCAGTACTTC.

The chain joins TRBV29-1 to TRBJ2-1; 9 bases match TRBD1. V dropped 7 bases and J dropped 5; count of bases not matched to a gene: 12. The germline gives CDR1 SQVTM, CDR2 ANQGSEA. The CDR3 totals 15 residues. The CDR3 sequence is CSGDLRDREDNEQFF. CDR3 in DNA: TGCAGCGGAGACCTCCGGGACAGGGAAGACAATGAGCAGTTCTTC.

The chain links TRBV7-9 to TRBJ2-5; D is undetermined. The CDR3 contains 14 residues. Trimming removed 2 bases at V and 4 bases at J, with 11 bases between. Germline V gene lookup returns CDR1 SEHNR and CDR2 FQNEAQ (reference sequence). The CDR3 region is CASSLSKVSETQYF. DNA for the CDR3: TGTGCCAGCAGCTTAAGTAAAGTTTCAGAGACCCAGTACTTC. Filled out from reference TRBV7-9 and TRBJ2-5, the complete variable domain reads DTGVSQNPRHKITKRGQNVTFRCDPISEHNRLYWYRQTLGQGPEFLTYFQNEAQLEKSRLLSDRFSAERPKGSFSTLEIQRTEQGDSAMYLCASSLSKVSETQYFGPGTRLLVL.

The rearrangement uses TRBV4-2 and TRBJ2-1, with D perhaps matching TRBD1 (5 bases). Germline V gene lookup returns CDR1 LGHNA and CDR2 YNFKEQ. This CDR3 has 16 residues. Trimming shortened V by 1 base and J by 0 bases, and 10 bases separated the two germline ends. CDR3 sequence (DNA): TGTGCCAGCAGCCAAGTACAGGTCAACTCCTACAATGAGCAGTTCTTC. Translated, it gives CASSQVQVNSYNEQFF.

The chain uses TRBV6-6 and TRBJ2-1; 7 nucleotides align to TRBD2. V dropped 5 bases and J dropped 10; count of bases not matched to a gene: 14. This CDR3 region has 15 residues. From germline, CDR1 is MNHNY and CDR2 SVGAGI (reference sequence). The CDR3 reads CASSQIPSGQWEQFF. In nucleotides, the CDR3 is TGTGCCAGCAGTCAAATACCTAGCGGCCAGTGGGAGCAGTTCTTC.

The V and J genes are TRBV30 and TRBJ2-3, with D hard to call. CDR3 size: 13 residues. Between the trimmed V and J ends, which lost 2 bases and 1 base, there was a span of 7 bases. Looked up from germline, CDR1 is GTSNPN and CDR2 is SVGIG (reference sequence). CDR3 amino acids: CAWSYGGTDTQYF. Written as DNA, the CDR3 is TGTGCCTGGAGTTACGGAGGCACAGATACGCAGTATTTT.